Following are 32 T cell receptor beta chains from one sample sequenced in a study of a mutant IDH1 vaccine in newly diagnosed glioma. The time point is: week 35, safety follow-up. Each dose delivered 300 ug of mutant IDH1 20-mer peptide subcutaneously with imiquimod. Here immunoSEQ multiplex PCR was the method, and the copy in TCRdb shows in-frame clones only, minus some. The sample holds about 68,000 clones; about four fifths are singletons and the top ten take more than 10%. These TCRs' antigens remain unknown. This material consisted of PBMCs, taken from a glioma patient whose treatment included an IDH1 peptide vaccine. The receptors come from a man between 18 and 35 years old with glioma.

The chain employs TRBV5-4 and TRBJ1-1; D is uncertain. V lost 3 bases, J lost 0 bases, and 12 bases lay in between. CDR3 size: 15 residues. Germline CDR1 SGHNT, CDR2 YYREEE (reference sequence). The CDR3 loop reads CASSSWSTVNTEAFF. For the CDR3, the DNA is TGTGCCAGCAGCTCCTGGTCGACGGTGAACACTGAAGCTTTCTTT.

This chain connects TRBV19 to TRBJ1-1, with 8 nucleotides matching TRBD1. The V gene end was trimmed by 4 bases and the J gene end by 1 base; junction bases not matched to a gene: 5. Germline CDR1 and CDR2: LNHDA and SQIVND (reference sequence). This CDR3 region has 15 residues. CDR3 residues: CASSTIGQGNTEAFF. The CDR3 bases are TGTGCCAGTAGTACAATCGGACAGGGGAACACTGAAGCTTTCTTT.

V gene TRBV19 combines with J gene TRBJ1-5, with a weak D call TRBD1 (5 bases). The germline V and J ends were trimmed by 3 bases and 7 bases, with 16 bases remaining between them. The CDR3 is 15 residues long. In germline, CDR1 is LNHDA, CDR2 SQIVND (reference sequence). The DNA of the CDR3 is TGTGCCAGTAGTATCGCGGGCAGGGTCGGCCAGCCCCAGCATTTT. It is translated as CASSIAGRVGQPQHF.

The chain combines TRBV5-1 with TRBJ1-2, with D tentatively TRBD1 (6 bases). Looked up from germline, CDR1 is SGHRS and CDR2 is YFSETQ. The CDR3 extends over 15 amino acids. V gave up 4 bases and J gave up 3 bases, with 16 bases separating them. CDR3 DNA: TGCGCCAGCAGCGAGGGTTGGGGGGCCCACTATGGCTACACCTTC. It encodes CASSEGWGAHYGYTF.

V and J are TRBV30 and TRBJ2-1; TRBD2 agrees at 11 bases. The J segment lost 10 bases and the V segment lost 4 bases, leaving 6 bases of the junction unmatched. CDR1 and CDR2 from the germline V gene are GTSNPN and SVGIG (reference sequence). The CDR3 length is 13 residues. In nucleotides, the CDR3 is TGTGCCTGGAAAATAGCGGGAGGGAAGGAGCAGTTCTTC. Residues: CAWKIAGGKEQFF.

This chain connects TRBV30 to TRBJ2-7; tentative D call: TRBD1 (7 bases). Per the germline V gene, CDR1 is GTSNPN and CDR2 is SVGIG (reference sequence). The CDR3 consists of 13 residues. V gave up 6 bases and J gave up 1 base, with 13 bases separating them. CDR3 bases: TGTGCCTGCCAGGGGGGAAGGTCCTACGAGCAGTACTTC. Amino acids: CACQGGRSYEQYF.

This clone was counted once. This chain connects TRBV29-1 to TRBJ1-2, with D perhaps matching TRBD1 (6 bases). Looked up from germline, CDR1 is SQVTM and CDR2 is ANQGSEA. Deletions cut 7 bases from V and 5 bases from J, with 17 bases between. The CDR3 loop spans 13 amino acids. The CDR3 here is CSAPRTEDYGYTF. The CDR3 bases are TGCAGCGCCCCCAGGACAGAAGATTATGGCTACACCTTC.

In nucleotides, the CDR3 is TGTGCCAGCCTTAAGGACAAGAGGAACACTGAAGCTTTCTTT. Translating it yields CASLKDKRNTEAFF. This rearrangement joins TRBV2 to TRBJ1-1, with a weak D call TRBD1 (5 bases). This CDR3 region has 14 residues. V dropped 8 bases and J dropped 1 base, with 14 bases sitting between them. Germline V CDR1 and CDR2: SNHLY, FYNNEI.

This rearrangement joins TRBV4-3 to TRBJ2-2; 9 bases line up with TRBD2. The CDR3 is 16 residues long. V shed 0 bases and J 6 bases; nucleotides not matched to a gene: 5. Germline lookup yields CDR1 LGHNA and CDR2 YSLEER. The CDR3 nucleotides are TGCGCCAGCAGCCAAGATCGAGCGGGAGGTCCCGGGGAGCTGTTTTTT. Encoded protein: CASSQDRAGGPGELFF.

CDR3 sequence reads: CASSLAAGQLYEQYF. The CDR3 region has the DNA TGTGCCAGCAGCTTAGCGGCGGGACAACTCTACGAGCAGTACTTC. The V gene is TRBV7-9, the J gene TRBJ2-7; either TRBD1 or TRBD2 may supply D (6 bases each). The CDR3 consists of 15 residues. The V end lost 0 bases, the J end lost 3 bases, and 12 bases lay between the germline ends. Germline V gene data show CDR1 as SEHNR and CDR2 as FQNEAQ (reference sequence).

The chain couples TRBV27 to TRBJ1-2, with TRBD1 as a possible D gene (6 bases). The CDR3 is made up of 15 amino acids. The germline CDR1 and CDR2 sequences are MNHEY and SMNVEV (reference sequence). Trimming pared 6 bases from V and 0 bases from J, leaving 14 bases between. In DNA, the CDR3 is TGTGCCAGCAGGCGACGACAGGAAACTAACTATGGCTACACCTTC. It codes for CASRRRQETNYGYTF.

The chain recombines TRBV27 with TRBJ2-5; tentatively, D is TRBD1 (5 bases). The CDR3 runs 13 residues. V was shortened by 11 bases and J by 5 bases, with 18 bases between the two germline ends. Germline V gives CDR1 MNHEY, CDR2 SMNVEV (reference sequence). Here the CDR3 reads CASLLRVQETQYF. CDR3 nucleotide sequence: TGTGCCTCTCTGCTCAGGGTTCAGGAGACCCAGTACTTC.

Points on this clone: The sample contains more than one DNA sequence encoding this CDR3. The V and J genes are TRBV11-2 and TRBJ1-4; no clear D. Trimming pared 0 bases from V and 0 bases from J, leaving 11 bases between. Germline assignment: CDR1 SGHAT and CDR2 FQNNGV. CDR3 size: 17 residues. The CDR3 loop is CASSLEGGSATNEKLFF. The CDR3 nucleotides read TGTGCCAGCAGCTTAGAAGGAGGGAGCGCAACTAATGAAAAACTGTTTTTT.

The gene calls are TRBV19 and TRBJ2-7, with D hard to call. CDR1 LNHDA and CDR2 SQIVND come from the germline V gene (reference sequence). This CDR3 has 14 residues. V dropped 8 bases and J dropped 2 bases, with 16 bases sitting between them. The CDR3 loop is CASAPFGFPYEQYF. The CDR3 region has the DNA TGTGCCAGTGCCCCTTTTGGCTTTCCCTACGAGCAGTACTTC. Complete variable domain (other parts from reference TRBV19 and TRBJ2-7): DGGITQSPKYLFRKEGQNVTLSCEQNLNHDAMYWYRQDPGQGLRLIYYSQIVNDFQKGDIAEGYSVSREKKESFPLTVTSAQKNPTAFYLCASAPFGFPYEQYFGPGTRLTVT.

The rearrangement links TRBV6-5 to TRBJ1-1; unclear D gene. CDR1 MNHEY and CDR2 SVGAGI come from the germline V gene. Deletions cut 2 bases from V and 0 bases from J, with 13 bases between. This CDR3 region has 16 residues. CDR3 loop: CASSYRQTTLNTEAFF. CDR3 sequence (DNA): TGTGCCAGCAGTTACCGTCAAACCACGCTGAACACTGAAGCTTTCTTT.

The chain uses TRBV29-1 and TRBJ2-2, with TRBD2 matching over 7 bases. Germline V gene lookup returns CDR1 SQVTM and CDR2 ANQGSEA. This CDR3 contains 17 residues. V lost 2 bases, J lost 5 bases, and 14 bases stayed unmatched. The CDR3 DNA follows: TGCAGCGTTGAACTTCTAAAAAGCGGGACGTTAACCGGGGAGCTGTTTTTT. It codes for CSVELLKSGTLTGELFF.

The chain is built from TRBV4-1 and TRBJ1-1; possibly TRBD1 for D (6 bases). This CDR3 is 15 amino acids long. V dropped 6 bases and J dropped 4 bases, with 18 bases sitting between them. From germline, CDR1 is MGHRA and CDR2 YSYEKL. The DNA of the CDR3 is TGCGCCAGCAGTCGGTCGGGGGCCGCGGGCACTGAAGCTTTCTTT. Protein sequence: CASSRSGAAGTEAFF.

V is TRBV7-2 and J is TRBJ2-3; weak D call: TRBD2 (5 bases). Trimming removed 1 base at V and 0 bases at J, with 11 bases between. This CDR3 spans 16 amino acids. The germline V gene encodes CDR1 SGHTA and CDR2 FQGNSA. Here the CDR3 DNA reads TGTGCCAGCAGCTTAGTAGGGCCGGGGAGCACAGATACGCAGTATTTT. Translation: CASSLVGPGSTDTQYF.

The rearrangement links TRBV6-5 to TRBJ1-1; no clear D gene. The germline CDR1 and CDR2 sequences are MNHEY and SVGAGI. CDR3 length: 15 amino acids. The germline V and J ends were trimmed by 0 bases and 0 bases, with 8 bases remaining between them. DNA for the CDR3: TGTGCCAGCAGTTACTCCACAGAGTTGAACACTGAAGCTTTCTTT. This encodes CASSYSTELNTEAFF.

This chain uses TRBV19 with TRBJ2-7; possible D gene TRBD2, 6 bases. V was trimmed by 8 bases and J by 0 bases, leaving 14 bases between them. The CDR3 runs 14 residues. CDR1 and CDR2 from the germline V gene are LNHDA and SQIVND (reference sequence). The CDR3 sequence is CASSGVYNSYEQYF. The DNA for the CDR3 is TGTGCCAGTTCGGGAGTCTACAACTCCTACGAGCAGTACTTC. Based on the CDR3 plus reference TRBV19 and TRBJ2-7, the full variable domain is DGGITQSPKYLFRKEGQNVTLSCEQNLNHDAMYWYRQDPGQGLRLIYYSQIVNDFQKGDIAEGYSVSREKKESFPLTVTSAQKNPTAFYLCASSGVYNSYEQYFGPGTRLTVT.

V is TRBV19 and J is TRBJ2-7; TRBD2 matches at 9 bases. This CDR3 has 14 amino acids. Germline trimming cut 3 bases from V and 8 bases from J; bases unmatched to any gene: 8. Germline V CDR1 and CDR2: LNHDA, SQIVND (reference sequence). CDR3 nucleotides: TGTGCCAGTAGTATCCGGGGGGCTAGCGGGAAGCAGTACTTC. The encoded protein is CASSIRGASGKQYF. The full variable domain, its missing parts supplied by reference TRBV19 and TRBJ2-7, is DGGITQSPKYLFRKEGQNVTLSCEQNLNHDAMYWYRQDPGQGLRLIYYSQIVNDFQKGDIAEGYSVSREKKESFPLTVTSAQKNPTAFYLCASSIRGASGKQYFGPGTRLTVT.

The CDR3 here is CASSEGLAGAGELFF. The CDR3 bases are TGTGCCAGCAGTGAAGGGCTAGCGGGAGCCGGGGAGCTGTTTTTT. This rearrangement joins TRBV2 to TRBJ2-2, with 10 nucleotides matching TRBD2. V shed 1 base, J shed 6 bases, and the junction held 2 bases outside the gene matches. Germline V lookup: CDR1 SNHLY, CDR2 FYNNEI. CDR3 length: 15 amino acids.

The J gene is TRBJ1-1, the V gene TRBV6-4; D might be TRBD1 (5 bases). With 5 bases removed from V and 3 bases from J, the gap between germline ends came to 10 bases. The CDR3 length is 13 residues. Germline-derived CDR1 and CDR2 are MRHNA and SNTAGT. This CDR3 is CASSLTGDTEAFF. CDR3 sequence (DNA): TGTGCCAGCAGTTTAACAGGAGACACTGAAGCTTTCTTT.

V gene TRBV7-9 combines with J gene TRBJ2-7; TRBD1 or TRBD2 may be the D gene (5 bases each). The V end was cut by 8 bases, the J end by 2 bases, with 13 bases between. The CDR3 is 13 residues long. CDR1 is SEHNR and CDR2 is FQNEAQ in the germline V gene (reference sequence). The CDR3 region has the DNA TGTGCCAGCGACAGCGGCCGGACCTACGAGCAGTACTTC. Translating it yields CASDSGRTYEQYF.

This chain connects TRBV25-1 to TRBJ2-1; no definite D call. V was cut by 1 base and J by 12 bases, with 10 bases left in between. Germline V gives CDR1 MGHDK, CDR2 SYGVNS. The CDR3 has 12 residues. This CDR3 reads CASSESISPQFF. The CDR3 coding sequence is TGTGCCAGCAGTGAATCTATCAGTCCGCAGTTCTTC.

V is TRBV27 and J is TRBJ1-4; D is perhaps TRBD1 (6 bases). Germline-derived CDR1 and CDR2 are MNHEY and SMNVEV (reference sequence). Trimming left V 3 bases short and J 2 bases short, with 10 bases between. The CDR3 extends over 15 amino acids. The CDR3 is CASSFTGYTNEKLFF. The CDR3 region has the DNA TGTGCCAGCAGTTTTACAGGGTATACTAATGAAAAACTGTTTTTT.

The V and J genes are TRBV2 and TRBJ2-7; D call uncertain. Per germline, CDR1 SNHLY and CDR2 FYNNEI. Trimming removed 3 bases from V and 2 bases from J, with 14 bases in between. This CDR3 has 15 amino acids. The CDR3 region is CASSDPSAYPYEQYF. CDR3 in DNA: TGTGCCAGCAGTGATCCGAGCGCGTACCCCTACGAGCAGTACTTC.

V is TRBV7-6 and J is TRBJ2-7, with 9 bases that match TRBD2. The J segment lost 8 bases and the V segment lost 8 bases, leaving 7 bases of the junction unmatched. The CDR3 is 12 residues long. Germline CDR1 is SGHVS and CDR2 is FNYEAQ. CDR3 sequence (DNA): TGTGCCAGCGGGACTAGCTCCTCCCAGCAGTACTTC. Residues: CASGTSSSQQYF.

This chain joins TRBV30 and TRBJ1-3; D unclear. V lost 0 bases and J 7 bases, leaving 4 bases between the germline ends. There are 11 residues in the CDR3. Germline CDR1 reads GTSNPN; CDR2 reads SVGIG (reference sequence). The CDR3 reads CAWSVLNTIYF. Here the CDR3 DNA reads TGTGCCTGGAGTGTACTTAACACCATATATTTT.

The chain has TRBV6-5 and TRBJ2-7, with D tentatively TRBD1 (6 bases). Trimming removed 4 bases at V and 2 bases at J, with 15 bases between. Germline V gene data show CDR1 as MNHEY and CDR2 as SVGAGI. This CDR3 region has 15 residues. The CDR3 loop reads CASSSEVQGPYEQYF. CDR3 nucleotide sequence: TGTGCCAGCAGTTCGGAAGTACAGGGCCCCTACGAGCAGTACTTC.

The chain links TRBV28 to TRBJ2-7, with D possibly being TRBD2 (6 bases). Trimming left V 8 bases short and J 3 bases short, with 14 bases between. Germline CDR1 and CDR2: MDHEN and SYDVKM. This CDR3 region has 13 residues. Here the CDR3 reads CASAGWDFYEQYF. The DNA for the CDR3 is TGTGCCAGCGCCGGCTGGGACTTCTACGAGCAGTACTTC.

The rearrangement links TRBV5-1 to TRBJ2-1; 7 nucleotides agree with TRBD2. The CDR3 loop spans 14 amino acids. J lost 5 bases, V lost 2 bases, and 4 bases had no gene match. Germline values: CDR1 SGHRS, CDR2 YFSETQ. The CDR3 DNA reads TGCGCCAGCAGCTTAGCGGGACCGAACAATGAGCAGTTCTTC. This encodes CASSLAGPNNEQFF.